Listed here are 7 T cell receptor beta chains from one sample, sequenced in a study of T cell responses to AZD1222 COVID-19 vaccine. Data came from immunoSEQ multiplex PCR; TCRdb stores just in-frame clones and leaves some out. The sample shows about 190,000 clones, 80% to 95% of them seen only once. The sample was peripheral blood, taken on day 0 of AZD1222 vaccination. These receptors came from an adult in good health.

The CDR3, as DNA: TGTGCCAGCTCACCTATGACGGGGGCCCAGACCAAAAACATTCAGTACTTC. It is translated as CASSPMTGAQTKNIQYF. The rearrangement joins TRBV18 to TRBJ2-4; D tentatively fits TRBD1 or TRBD2 (6 bases each). This CDR3 has 17 amino acids. The germline V gene has CDR1 KGHSH and CDR2 LQKENI. V shed 3 bases and J shed 2 bases, with 17 bases lying between them.

The J gene is TRBJ2-1, the V gene TRBV2; D is uncertain. Germline loops: CDR1 SNHLY, CDR2 FYNNEI. V was pared by 8 bases and J by 4 bases, with 12 bases between. This CDR3 spans 13 amino acids. The chain's CDR3 is CASRLVAYNEQFF. In DNA, the CDR3 is TGTGCCAGCCGACTCGTGGCTTACAATGAGCAGTTCTTC.

V is TRBV5-1 and J is TRBJ1-6, with D hard to call. This CDR3 is built from 14 residues. CDR1 is SGHRS, CDR2 YFSETQ, per germline. With 0 bases removed from V and 8 bases from J, the gap between germline ends came to 9 bases. CDR3 protein: CASSLGGLDSPLHF. As DNA, the CDR3 is TGCGCCAGCAGCTTGGGTGGCCTTGATTCACCCCTCCACTTT.

The chain is built from TRBV12-3 or TRBV12-4 and TRBJ1-1; no clear D. V lost 3 bases to trimming and J lost 1 base, with 6 bases between them. CDR3 length equals 13 residues. CDR3 sequence: CASSFAANTEAFF. DNA for the CDR3: TGTGCCAGCAGTTTTGCAGCGAACACTGAAGCTTTCTTT.

The rearrangement uses TRBV27 and TRBJ2-1; D not resolved. V lost 4 bases and J lost 4, with 17 bases in between. There are 16 residues in the CDR3. Per germline, CDR1 MNHEY and CDR2 SMNVEV (reference sequence). CDR3: CASSSPRGFGYNEQFF. Here the CDR3 DNA reads TGTGCCAGCAGTTCCCCGCGCGGATTCGGTTACAATGAGCAGTTCTTC.

V and J are TRBV4-2 and TRBJ1-1; unclear D gene. The CDR3 is 13 residues long. Trimming shortened V by 0 bases and J by 7 bases, and 9 bases separated the two germline ends. Per the germline V gene, CDR1 is LGHNA and CDR2 is YNFKEQ. Here the CDR3 reads CASSQEVRFEAFF. The CDR3, as DNA: TGTGCCAGCAGCCAAGAGGTGCGGTTTGAAGCTTTCTTT.

This clone was recorded once. The chain has TRBV19 and TRBJ2-7; possibly TRBD1 or TRBD2 for D (5 bases each). Germline V gene sequence: CDR1 LNHDA, CDR2 SQIVND (reference sequence). The ends were cut back, 5 bases at V and 3 bases at J, with 17 bases in the middle. This CDR3 spans 15 amino acids. In nucleotides, the CDR3 is TGTGCCAGTAGTGGGGCGGTGCCCGGGGACTACGAGCAGTACTTC. Translation gives CASSGAVPGDYEQYF.